This T cell receptor beta chain derives from a study of T cell changes during pregnancy in multiple sclerosis. Libraries were prepared by immunoSEQ multiplex PCR; TCRdb keeps only in-frame clonotypes and omits some of them. The repertoire holds 100,000 or so clones, with about 93% as singletons. After removal of 6 bases from V and 2 bases from J, the junction contained 12 bases not matched to a gene. This CDR3 is built from 17 residues. CDR1 LNHNV and CDR2 YYDKDF come from the germline V gene (reference sequence). The V gene is TRBV15, the J gene TRBJ2-7; 11 nucleotides match TRBD2. This TCR was recovered from a female donor with multiple sclerosis, enrolled in a pregnancy study. Sequencing was performed on peripheral blood, taken in the first trimester of pregnancy. CDR3 sequence reads: CATSSTDIAGGTYEQYF. The CDR3 nucleotides read TGTGCCACCAGTTCTACGGACATAGCGGGGGGGACCTACGAGCAGTACTTC.